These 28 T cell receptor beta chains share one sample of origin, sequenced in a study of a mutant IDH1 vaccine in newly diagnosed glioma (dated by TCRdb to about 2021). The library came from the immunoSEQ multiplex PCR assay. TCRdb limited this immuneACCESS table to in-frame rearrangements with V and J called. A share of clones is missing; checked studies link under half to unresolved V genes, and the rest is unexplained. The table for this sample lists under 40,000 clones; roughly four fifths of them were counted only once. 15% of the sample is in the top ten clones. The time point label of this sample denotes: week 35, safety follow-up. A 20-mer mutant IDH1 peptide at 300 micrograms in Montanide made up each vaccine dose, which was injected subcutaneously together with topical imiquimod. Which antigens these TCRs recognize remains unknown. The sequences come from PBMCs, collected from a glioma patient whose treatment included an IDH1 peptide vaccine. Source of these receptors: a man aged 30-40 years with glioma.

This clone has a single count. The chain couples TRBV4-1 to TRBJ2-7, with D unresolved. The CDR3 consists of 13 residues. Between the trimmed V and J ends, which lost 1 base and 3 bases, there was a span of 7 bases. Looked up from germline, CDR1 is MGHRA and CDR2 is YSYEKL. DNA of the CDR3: TGCGCCAGCAGCCAAGGGAATAACTACGAGCAGTACTTC. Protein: CASSQGNNYEQYF.

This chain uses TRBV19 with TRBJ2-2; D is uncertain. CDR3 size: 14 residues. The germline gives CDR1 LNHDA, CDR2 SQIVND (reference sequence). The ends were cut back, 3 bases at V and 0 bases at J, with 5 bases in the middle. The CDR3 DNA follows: TGTGCCAGTAGTATTAGTCCGAACACCGGGGAGCTGTTTTTT. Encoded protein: CASSISPNTGELFF.

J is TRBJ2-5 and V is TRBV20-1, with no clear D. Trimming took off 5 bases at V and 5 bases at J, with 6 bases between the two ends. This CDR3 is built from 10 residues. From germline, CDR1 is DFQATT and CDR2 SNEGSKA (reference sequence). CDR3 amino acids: CSAAGETQYF. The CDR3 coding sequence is TGCAGTGCTGCTGGGGAGACCCAGTACTTC.

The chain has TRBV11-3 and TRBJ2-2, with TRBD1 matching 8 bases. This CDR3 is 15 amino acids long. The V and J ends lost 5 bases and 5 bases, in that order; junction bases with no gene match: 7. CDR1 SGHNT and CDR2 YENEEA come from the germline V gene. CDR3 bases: TGTGCCAGCAGCCTCGACAGGGGCGGGACCGGGGAGCTGTTTTTT. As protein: CASSLDRGGTGELFF.

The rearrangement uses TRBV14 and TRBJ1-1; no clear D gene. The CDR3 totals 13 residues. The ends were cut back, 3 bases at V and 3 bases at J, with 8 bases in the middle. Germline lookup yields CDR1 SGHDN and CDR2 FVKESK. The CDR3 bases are TGTGCCAGCAGCCAGATGATGGACACTGAAGCTTTCTTT. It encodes CASSQMMDTEAFF.

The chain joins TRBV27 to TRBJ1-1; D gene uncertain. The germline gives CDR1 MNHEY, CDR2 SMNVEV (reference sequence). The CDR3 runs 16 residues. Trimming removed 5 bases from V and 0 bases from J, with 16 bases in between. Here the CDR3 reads CASSPRWNHMNTEAFF. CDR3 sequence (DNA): TGTGCCAGCAGTCCGCGATGGAATCACATGAACACTGAAGCTTTCTTT.

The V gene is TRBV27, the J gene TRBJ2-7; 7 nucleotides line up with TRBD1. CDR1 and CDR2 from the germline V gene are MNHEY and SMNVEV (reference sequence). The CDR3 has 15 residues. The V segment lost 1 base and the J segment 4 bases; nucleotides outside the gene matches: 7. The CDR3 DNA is TGTGCCAGCAGTTTATATCCTACAGGGGCGTACGAGCAGTACTTC. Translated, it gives CASSLYPTGAYEQYF.

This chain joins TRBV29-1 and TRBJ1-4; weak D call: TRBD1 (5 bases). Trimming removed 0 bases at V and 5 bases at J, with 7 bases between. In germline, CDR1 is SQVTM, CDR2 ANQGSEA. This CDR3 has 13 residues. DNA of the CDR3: TGCAGCGTTGAAGACAGGGCAAATGAAAAACTGTTTTTT. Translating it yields CSVEDRANEKLFF.

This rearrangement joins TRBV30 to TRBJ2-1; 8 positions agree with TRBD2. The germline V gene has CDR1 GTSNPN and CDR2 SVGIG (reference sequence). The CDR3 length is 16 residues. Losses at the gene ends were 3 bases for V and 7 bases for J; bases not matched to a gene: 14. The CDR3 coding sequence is TGTGCCTGGAGGACCCTAGCGGGCTTATGGATAAATGAGCAGTTCTTC. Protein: CAWRTLAGLWINEQFF.

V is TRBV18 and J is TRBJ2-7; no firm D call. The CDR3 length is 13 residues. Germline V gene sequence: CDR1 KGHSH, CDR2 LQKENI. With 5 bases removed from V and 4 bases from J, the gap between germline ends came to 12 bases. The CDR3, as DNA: TGTGCCAGCTCATCCAGGATTAGGTACGAGCAGTACTTC. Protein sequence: CASSSRIRYEQYF.

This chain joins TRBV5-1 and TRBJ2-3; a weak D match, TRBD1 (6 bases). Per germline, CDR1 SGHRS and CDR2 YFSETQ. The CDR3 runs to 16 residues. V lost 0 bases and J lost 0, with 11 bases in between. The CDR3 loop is CASSLVAGASTDTQYF. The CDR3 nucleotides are TGCGCCAGCAGCTTGGTAGCAGGGGCTAGCACAGATACGCAGTATTTT.

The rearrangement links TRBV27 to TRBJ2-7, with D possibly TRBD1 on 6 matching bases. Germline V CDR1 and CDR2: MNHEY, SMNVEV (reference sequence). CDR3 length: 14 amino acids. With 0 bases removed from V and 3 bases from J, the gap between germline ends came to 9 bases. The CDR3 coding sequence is TGTGCCAGCAGTTTATCGACGGGACACTACGAGCAGTACTTC. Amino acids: CASSLSTGHYEQYF.

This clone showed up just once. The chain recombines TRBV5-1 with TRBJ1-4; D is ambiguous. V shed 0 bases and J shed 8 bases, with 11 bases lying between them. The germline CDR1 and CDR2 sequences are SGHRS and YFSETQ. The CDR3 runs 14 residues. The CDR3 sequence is CASSLEGQGEKLFF. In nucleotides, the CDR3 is TGCGCCAGCAGCTTGGAAGGGCAAGGCGAAAAACTGTTTTTT.

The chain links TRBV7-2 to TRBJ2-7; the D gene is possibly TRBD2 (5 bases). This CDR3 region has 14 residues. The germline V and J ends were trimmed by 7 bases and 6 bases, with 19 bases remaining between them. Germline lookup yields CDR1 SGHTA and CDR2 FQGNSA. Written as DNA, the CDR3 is TGTGCCAGCACCCCTACGAGGGTCTCGTCCGAGCAGTACTTC. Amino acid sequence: CASTPTRVSSEQYF.

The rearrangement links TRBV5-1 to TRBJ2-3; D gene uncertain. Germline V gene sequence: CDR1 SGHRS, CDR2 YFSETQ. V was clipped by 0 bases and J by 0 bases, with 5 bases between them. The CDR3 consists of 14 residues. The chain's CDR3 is CASSLGASTDTQYF. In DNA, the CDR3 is TGCGCCAGCAGCTTGGGTGCTAGCACAGATACGCAGTATTTT. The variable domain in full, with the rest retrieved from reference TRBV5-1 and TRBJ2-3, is KAGVTQTPRYLIKTRGQQVTLSCSPISGHRSVSWYQQTPGQGLQFLFEYFSETQRNKGNFPGRFSGRQFSNSRSEMNVSTLELGDSALYLCASSLGASTDTQYFGPGTRLTVL.

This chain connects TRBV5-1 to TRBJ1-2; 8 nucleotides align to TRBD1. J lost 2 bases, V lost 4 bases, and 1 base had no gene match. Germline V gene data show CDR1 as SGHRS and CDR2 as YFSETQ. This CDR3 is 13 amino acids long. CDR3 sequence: CASSGTGNYGYTF. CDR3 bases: TGCGCCAGCAGCGGGACAGGAAACTATGGCTACACCTTC.

The CDR3 nucleotides read TGTGCCAGCAGTATGGGACAGGGACACGGCTATGGCTACACCTTC. Protein: CASSMGQGHGYGYTF. The chain recombines TRBV2 with TRBJ1-2; 9 bases fit TRBD1. The germline V gene encodes CDR1 SNHLY and CDR2 FYNNEI. The CDR3 contains 15 residues. The junction had 8 bases not matched to a gene; V was cut back by 5 bases and J by 4 bases.

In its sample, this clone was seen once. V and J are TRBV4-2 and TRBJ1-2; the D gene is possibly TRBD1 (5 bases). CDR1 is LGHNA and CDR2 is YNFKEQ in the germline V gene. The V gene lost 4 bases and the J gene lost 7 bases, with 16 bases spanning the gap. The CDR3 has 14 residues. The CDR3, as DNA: TGTGCCAGCAGCCCGGGGACCTTTCAGTTTGGCTACACCTTC. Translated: CASSPGTFQFGYTF.

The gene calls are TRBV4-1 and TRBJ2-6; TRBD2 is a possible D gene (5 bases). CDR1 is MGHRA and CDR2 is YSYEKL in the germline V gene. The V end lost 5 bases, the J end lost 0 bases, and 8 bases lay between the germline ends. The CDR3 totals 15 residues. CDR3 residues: CASSWESSGANVLTF. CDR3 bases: TGCGCCAGCAGCTGGGAGAGCTCTGGGGCCAACGTCCTGACTTTC.

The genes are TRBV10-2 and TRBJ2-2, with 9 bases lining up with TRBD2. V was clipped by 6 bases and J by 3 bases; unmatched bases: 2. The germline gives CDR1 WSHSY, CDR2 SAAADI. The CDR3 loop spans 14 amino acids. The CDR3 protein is CASRASGDTGELFF. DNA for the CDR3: TGCGCCAGCAGGGCTAGCGGGGACACCGGGGAGCTGTTTTTT.

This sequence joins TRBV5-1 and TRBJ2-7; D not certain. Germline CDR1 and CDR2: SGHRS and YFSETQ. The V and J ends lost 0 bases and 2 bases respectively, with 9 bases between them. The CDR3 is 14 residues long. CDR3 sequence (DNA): TGCGCCAGCAGCTTGGATGGCGTTCCCTACGAGCAGTACTTC. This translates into CASSLDGVPYEQYF.

The DNA of the CDR3 is TGTGCCAGCAGCCTGGAAGCGGGTTCCCAAGAGACCCAGTACTTC. This sequence encodes CASSLEAGSQETQYF. The J gene is TRBJ2-5, the V gene TRBV7-9; D is possibly TRBD2 (6 bases). The CDR3 is 15 residues long. In germline, CDR1 is SEHNR, CDR2 FQNEAQ (reference sequence). Trimming stripped 5 bases from V and 1 base from J, with 14 bases between.

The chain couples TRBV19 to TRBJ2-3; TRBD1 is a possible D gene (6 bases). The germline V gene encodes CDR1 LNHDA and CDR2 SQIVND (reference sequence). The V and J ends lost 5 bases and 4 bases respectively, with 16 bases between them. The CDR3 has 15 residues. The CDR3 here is CASSPRGRAPDTQYF. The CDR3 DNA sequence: TGTGCCAGTAGTCCCAGGGGCAGGGCCCCAGATACGCAGTATTTT.

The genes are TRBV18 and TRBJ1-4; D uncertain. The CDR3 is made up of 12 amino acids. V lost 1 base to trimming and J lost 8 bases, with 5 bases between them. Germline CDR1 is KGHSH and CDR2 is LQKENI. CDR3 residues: CASSPQGEKLFF. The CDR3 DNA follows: TGTGCCAGCTCACCACAAGGGGAAAAACTGTTTTTT.

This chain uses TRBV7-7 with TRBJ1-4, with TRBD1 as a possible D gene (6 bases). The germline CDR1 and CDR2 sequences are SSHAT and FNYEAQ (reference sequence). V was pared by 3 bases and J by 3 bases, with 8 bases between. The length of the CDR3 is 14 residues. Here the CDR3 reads CASSLGGPNEKLFF. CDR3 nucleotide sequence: TGTGCCAGCAGCTTGGGGGGGCCTAATGAAAAACTGTTTTTT.

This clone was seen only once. As DNA, the CDR3 is TGTGCCAGTACCCCGGTTAGCGCCGAGACCGGGAATGAGCAGTTCTTC. Its protein is CASTPVSAETGNEQFF. This rearrangement joins TRBV19 to TRBJ2-1; TRBD2 might be the D (5 bases). The CDR3 is 16 residues long. Per germline, CDR1 LNHDA and CDR2 SQIVND (reference sequence). V lost 7 bases and J lost 7, with 23 bases in between.

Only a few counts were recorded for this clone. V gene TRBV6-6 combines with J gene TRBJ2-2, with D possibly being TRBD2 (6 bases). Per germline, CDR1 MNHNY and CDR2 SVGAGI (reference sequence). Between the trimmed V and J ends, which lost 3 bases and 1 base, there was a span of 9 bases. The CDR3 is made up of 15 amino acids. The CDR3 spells CASSYSRGNTGELFF. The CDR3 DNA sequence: TGTGCCAGCAGTTATTCGCGGGGGAACACCGGGGAGCTGTTTTTT.

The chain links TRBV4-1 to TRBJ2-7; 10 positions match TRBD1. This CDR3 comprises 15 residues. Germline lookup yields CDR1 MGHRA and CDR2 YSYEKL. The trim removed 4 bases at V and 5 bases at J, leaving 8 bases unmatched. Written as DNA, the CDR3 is TGCGCCAGCAGCCGCCCGGGACAGGGGAACAACGAGCAGTACTTC. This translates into CASSRPGQGNNEQYF.